This TCR beta chain was captured by sequencing in a study of blood T cell repertoires in COVID-19 (dated by TCRdb to about 2020). Study-level background: Samples from collaborators originated in the United States, Italy and Spain and spanned both the acute and convalescent phases of COVID-19. The prospective study material was composed of cDNA or gDNA derived from T cells, B-cell-depleted T cells, or PBMCs. Deeply sampled blood TCRbeta repertoires from subjects exposed to, actively infected with, or recovered from COVID-19 were included in the dataset. The repertoires were made available in a free public database intended to serve as a resource for research on the immune response to SARS-CoV-2. Samples were obtained from the ongoing ImmuneRACE study (first 160 participants) and from over 1,000 subjects provided by 6 global collaborators. Nearly every sample came with metadata listing a de-identified subject ID, COVID-19 status, age in years and sex. HLA class I and class II types, where available, came from metadata supplied by the sample provider rather than from assay-based typing. Overall study results and their limits: How much clinical and demographic metadata was included differed by source and by participant, and the metadata was provided uncurated.

The immunoSEQ Assay, a bias-controlled multiplex PCR, was used to amplify TCRbeta CDR3 regions from genomic DNA. The paper's processing steps were these. Within the assay, amplification of reference gene primers was used to estimate how many nucleated cells each sample contained. Sequence reads were collapsed and filtered to measure the absolute abundance of every unique TCRbeta CDR3 rearrangement. Productive Simpson clonality was computed per sample as the square root of Simpson's diversity index over productive rearrangements. TCRdb took over this immuneACCESS table, retaining in-frame rearrangements with V and J assigned. Such tables are incomplete; in checked studies, under half of the missing clones stem from an unresolved V gene, and the remainder is unexplained. V and J calls and clone size are as listed in that table; D and trimming were resolved from the DNA. In all, the sample holds more than 150,000 clones, and approximately 86% of those were seen once. Of the sample, 5.5% to 8% falls within the top ten clones.

The germline V gene encodes CDR1 SGHTA and CDR2 FQGNSA. Including cysteine and phenylalanine, the CDR3 has 17 amino acids. The DNA shown is the 51-base CDR3, in frame from base 1. The germline V end is reduced by 4 bases and the J end by 5 bases; junction bases left unmatched: 14. In this sample, this clone turned up once. The antigen it binds to is not known. No much larger clonotype is one base removed from it; base qualities were not supplied. Collaborating institutions collected whole blood in K2EDTA tubes following their own protocols. For TCRbeta analysis, collaborator samples were shipped as frozen whole blood, as isolated PBMCs, or as DNA extracted from either sample type.

The rearranged segments are TRBV7-2 and TRBJ2-5, with 9 middle bases fitting TRBD1. The receptor was derived from a man between 50 and 59 years old with active or convalescent COVID-19. The material sequenced was peripheral blood. The bases are TGTGCCAGCAGCTCTCCTCCGGGACAGGGTTGGGGCGAGACCCAGTACTTC. Its translation is CASSSPPGQGWGETQYF.